Below, 24 T cell receptor beta chains from the same sample are listed, as sequenced in a study of shared clonotypes between healthy human individuals. Naive CD8 isolation took CD45RO-negative cells positively selected for CCR7 and excluded terminally differentiated effector memory CD45RA+ cells. Measured with immunoSEQ multiplex PCR; TCRdb has only the in-frame clones, and not every one. The data hold around 2.1 million clones, with about 92% observed a single time. Source material: naive CD8+ T cells from PBMCs. These receptors were collected from a man between 18 and 35 years old in good health. Some clones in this sample may be carry-over from other donors' samples.

The rearrangement uses TRBV7-9 and TRBJ2-7; 7 bases are a match to TRBD2. Trimming removed 4 bases from V and 3 bases from J; junction bases left unmatched: 12. There are 16 residues in the CDR3. Looked up from germline, CDR1 is SEHNR and CDR2 is FQNEAQ (reference sequence). CDR3 sequence (DNA): TGTGCCAGCAGCTCCCCCGGGGGGACCCAACACTACGAGCAGTACTTC. It specifies CASSSPGGTQHYEQYF.

The gene calls are TRBV7-9 and TRBJ2-7; TRBD1 aligns across 10 bases. The CDR3 extends over 17 amino acids. Trimming removed 5 bases from V and 5 bases from J; junction bases left unmatched: 15. The germline CDR1 and CDR2 sequences are SEHNR and FQNEAQ (reference sequence). The CDR3: CASSPQFRDRGSHEQYF. CDR3 in DNA: TGTGCCAGCAGCCCTCAGTTCCGGGACAGGGGATCCCACGAGCAGTACTTC. Based on the CDR3 plus reference TRBV7-9 and TRBJ2-7, the full variable domain is DTGVSQNPRHKITKRGQNVTFRCDPISEHNRLYWYRQTLGQGPEFLTYFQNEAQLEKSRLLSDRFSAERPKGSFSTLEIQRTEQGDSAMYLCASSPQFRDRGSHEQYFGPGTRLTVT.

The chain joins TRBV11-2 to TRBJ2-5; a possible D gene is TRBD2 (6 bases). The CDR3 totals 14 residues. Germline CDR1 reads SGHAT; CDR2 reads FQNNGV. Trimming removed 5 bases at V and 2 bases at J, with 12 bases between. This CDR3 reads CASSVTSNQETQYF. Here the CDR3 DNA reads TGTGCCAGCAGCGTGACTAGTAATCAAGAGACCCAGTACTTC.

With regard to this clone: Other DNA sequences in this sample translate to the same CDR3. The chain couples TRBV19 to TRBJ2-7; TRBD1 aligns across 9 bases. The V gene end was trimmed by 4 bases and the J gene end by 2 bases; junction bases not matched to a gene: 3. CDR3 length: 14 amino acids. Germline CDR1 reads LNHDA; CDR2 reads SQIVND (reference sequence). CDR3 loop: CASSTGTGTYEQYF. In DNA form, the CDR3 reads TGTGCCAGTAGTACCGGGACAGGGACCTACGAGCAGTACTTC.

V is TRBV11-2 and J is TRBJ2-2; unclear D gene. The CDR3 contains 12 residues. V dropped 0 bases and J dropped 6 bases, with 2 bases sitting between them. CDR1 SGHAT and CDR2 FQNNGV come from the germline V gene. The CDR3 protein is CASSLDPGELFF. DNA for the CDR3: TGTGCCAGCAGCTTAGATCCCGGGGAGCTGTTTTTT.

This chain links TRBV28 with TRBJ2-5; the D gene is possibly TRBD2 (6 bases). Germline V gene lookup returns CDR1 MDHEN and CDR2 SYDVKM. The ends were cut back, 11 bases at V and 0 bases at J, with 13 bases in the middle. The CDR3 is 13 residues long. CDR3 sequence (DNA): TGTGCCGACCGGGGGTGGTACCAAGAGACCCAGTACTTC. The encoded protein is CADRGWYQETQYF.

The V call is TRBV6-5, the J call TRBJ1-4; 9 bases are a match to TRBD1. Germline V CDR1 and CDR2: MNHEY, SVGAGI. V trimming: 5 bases; J trimming: 7 bases; junction bases outside the gene matches: 8. CDR3 length: 15 residues. The CDR3 is CASSPRQGEVEKLFF. CDR3 nucleotides: TGTGCCAGCAGTCCCCGACAGGGGGAAGTTGAAAAACTGTTTTTT.

V is TRBV27 and J is TRBJ2-1, with 8 bases fitting TRBD1. Germline V gene sequence: CDR1 MNHEY, CDR2 SMNVEV (reference sequence). CDR3 length equals 15 residues. After removal of 7 bases from V and 7 bases from J, the junction contained 12 bases not matched to a gene. The CDR3 sequence is CASNLGAGGKNEQFF. In nucleotides, the CDR3 is TGTGCCAGCAACCTGGGGGCAGGGGGCAAGAATGAGCAGTTCTTC.

The V gene is TRBV6-5, the J gene TRBJ1-1; D gene unclear. CDR3 length: 13 amino acids. V gave up 5 bases and J gave up 3 bases, with 10 bases separating them. Germline V gives CDR1 MNHEY, CDR2 SVGAGI. In nucleotides, the CDR3 is TGTGCCAGCAGTCCGGGTCTCCACACTGAAGCTTTCTTT. Translation: CASSPGLHTEAFF.

For this clone: At the DNA level, this CDR3 is encoded by other sequences in the same sample as well. V and J are TRBV7-9 and TRBJ2-1; tentatively, D is TRBD2 (6 bases). Germline V lookup: CDR1 SEHNR, CDR2 FQNEAQ (reference sequence). The CDR3 loop spans 15 amino acids. The V and J ends lost 1 base and 8 bases respectively, with 15 bases between them. The CDR3 bases are TGTGCCAGCAGCTTAGTAGGTCGGGGAGGCGATGAGCAGTTCTTC. It codes for CASSLVGRGGDEQFF.

V usage is TRBV5-6 and J usage is TRBJ1-2; TRBD1 matches 9 bases. CDR1 and CDR2 (germline): SGHDT, YYEEEE. With 3 bases clipped from V and 8 bases from J, the junction kept 5 bases outside the gene matches. The CDR3 has 13 residues. CDR3 coding DNA: TGTGCCAGCAGCTCTGGACAGGGGCACGGCTACACCTTC. Translating it yields CASSSGQGHGYTF.

The rearrangement links TRBV7-9 to TRBJ2-2; D gene uncertain. CDR1 is SEHNR, CDR2 FQNEAQ, per germline (reference sequence). The V gene lost 1 base and the J gene lost 10 bases, with 4 bases spanning the gap. The CDR3 sequence is 11 residues long. The CDR3 region has the DNA TGTGCCAGCAGCTTAGAAGCGGAGCTGTTTTTT. Translation: CASSLEAELFF.

This chain uses TRBV10-3 with TRBJ1-1; D is ambiguous. Germline CDR1 and CDR2: ENHRY and SYGVKD. Between the trimmed V and J ends, which lost 0 bases and 7 bases, there was a span of 12 bases. The CDR3 length is 14 residues. The CDR3 DNA sequence: TGTGCCATCAGTGAGTCCCAGGTTCATGGTGAAGCTTTCTTT. Protein sequence: CAISESQVHGEAFF.

This clone was recorded once. J is TRBJ2-5 and V is TRBV9, with 8 positions matching TRBD1. V lost 0 bases to trimming and J lost 0 bases; unmatched junction nucleotides: 10. Germline V lookup: CDR1 SGDLS, CDR2 YYNGEE. The CDR3 is 18 residues long. This CDR3 is CASSVALPGGSYQETQYF. DNA of the CDR3: TGTGCCAGCAGCGTAGCTCTTCCAGGGGGCTCGTACCAAGAGACCCAGTACTTC.

The chain uses TRBV19 and TRBJ2-2; no clear D gene. Trimming stripped 5 bases from V and 6 bases from J, with 13 bases between. This CDR3 has 14 amino acids. CDR1 LNHDA and CDR2 SQIVND come from the germline V gene (reference sequence). CDR3 bases: TGTGCCAGTAGTCCTGGACCCCGGGCCGGGGAGCTGTTTTTT. It specifies CASSPGPRAGELFF.

The chain is built from TRBV30 and TRBJ2-3; D is unclear. Trimming took 3 bases from V and 2 from J, leaving 15 bases between them. From germline, CDR1 is GTSNPN and CDR2 SVGIG (reference sequence). The CDR3 runs 15 residues. CDR3 DNA sequence: TGTGCCTGGAGGACCGGGTCCTGGGTCACAGATACGCAGTATTTT. Amino acid sequence: CAWRTGSWVTDTQYF.

As concerns this clone: This specimen includes other DNA sequences encoding the same CDR3. The CDR3 spells CASSLAGPSTDTQYF. The CDR3, as DNA: TGTGCCAGCAGCTTAGCGGGACCTAGCACAGATACGCAGTATTTT. V gene TRBV7-2 combines with J gene TRBJ2-3, with D perhaps matching TRBD1 or TRBD2 (5 bases each). This CDR3 is 15 amino acids long. CDR1 and CDR2 from the germline V gene are SGHTA and FQGNSA. V dropped 0 bases and J dropped 0 bases, with 7 bases sitting between them. Looking up the rest from reference TRBV7-2 and TRBJ2-3 gives the full variable domain: GAGVSQSPSNKVTEKGKDVELRCDPISGHTALYWYRQSLGQGLEFLIYFQGNSAPDKSGLPSDRFSAERTGGSVSTLTIQRTQQEDSAVYLCASSLAGPSTDTQYFGPGTRLTVL.

Turning to this clone: Other DNA sequences in this specimen translate into the identical CDR3. The chain couples TRBV29-1 to TRBJ1-2; unclear D gene. Germline values: CDR1 SQVTM, CDR2 ANQGSEA. CDR3 length equals 13 residues. Trimming left V 3 bases short and J 2 bases short, with 10 bases between. CDR3 bases: TGCAGCGTTGAGCAGGACCGAAACTATGGCTACACCTTC. Its protein is CSVEQDRNYGYTF.

A few counts support this clone. This chain uses TRBV30 with TRBJ1-1; 8 bases line up with TRBD1. The germline CDR1 and CDR2 sequences are GTSNPN and SVGIG (reference sequence). Trimming cost V 2 bases and J 6 bases; bases outside gene matches: 2. This CDR3 comprises 12 residues. CDR3 amino acids: CAWSQQGAEAFF. The CDR3 coding sequence is TGTGCCTGGAGTCAACAGGGGGCTGAAGCTTTCTTT.

The V gene is TRBV4-1, the J gene TRBJ2-5, with D tentatively TRBD1 or TRBD2 (6 bases each). The length of the CDR3 is 16 residues. The germline gives CDR1 MGHRA, CDR2 YSYEKL. V lost 4 bases and J 7 bases, leaving 22 bases between the germline ends. As DNA, the CDR3 is TGCGCCAGCAGCCCCCCTGGGGGGCTGATCTTCGCGACCCAGTACTTC. It is translated as CASSPPGGLIFATQYF.

The chain has TRBV9 and TRBJ2-7; D possibly uses TRBD1 or TRBD2 (6 bases each). Looked up from germline, CDR1 is SGDLS and CDR2 is YYNGEE. With 3 bases removed from V and 6 bases from J, the gap between germline ends came to 16 bases. The CDR3 loop spans 14 amino acids. CDR3 region: CASSERGTGGEQYF. The CDR3 nucleotides read TGTGCCAGCAGCGAAAGGGGGACCGGGGGCGAGCAGTACTTC.

About this clone itself: Other DNA sequences from this sample encode an identical CDR3 as well. The chain employs TRBV9 and TRBJ1-4; no definite D call. The CDR3 is 14 residues long. The germline V gene has CDR1 SGDLS and CDR2 YYNGEE. Deletions cut 0 bases from V and 0 bases from J, with 3 bases between. The CDR3 DNA sequence: TGTGCCAGCAGCGTAGGTGCAACTAATGAAAAACTGTTTTTT. Amino acids: CASSVGATNEKLFF.

The chain uses TRBV28 and TRBJ2-7, with no clear D. The CDR3 sequence is 14 residues long. Germline V CDR1 and CDR2: MDHEN, SYDVKM. The V end was cut by 5 bases, the J end by 0 bases, with 11 bases between. CDR3 protein: CASSRPPYSYEQYF. The CDR3 nucleotides read TGTGCCAGCAGTCGGCCCCCGTACTCCTACGAGCAGTACTTC.

The chain is built from TRBV28 and TRBJ2-5; TRBD1 agrees at 7 bases. The CDR3 has 15 amino acids. Losses at the gene ends were 2 bases for V and 3 bases for J; bases not matched to a gene: 6. Germline loops: CDR1 MDHEN, CDR2 SYDVKM. The CDR3 nucleotides read TGTGCCAGCAGTTTAGGACAGGTTCCCGAAGAGACCCAGTACTTC. As protein: CASSLGQVPEETQYF.